Shown below are 7 T cell receptor beta chains from a single sample sequenced in a study of T cell repertoires in cytomegalovirus infection. Their antigen targets remain unknown. TCRdb reprocessed the reads with MiXCR, giving one entry per CDR3 protein. The sample carries hundreds of thousands of distinct CDR3 sequences, 30% to 40% recorded once. The sequencing used cultured PBMCs, collected from culture after CMV antigen stimulation. The receptors shown here come from a human donor in good health (CMV status not recorded). Some clones in this sample may be carry-over from other donors' samples.

The chain carries TRBV6-6 and TRBJ1-6, with D maybe TRBD1 (5 bases). The CDR3 consists of 14 residues. V was clipped by 5 bases and J by 9 bases, with 14 bases between them. Germline V gene sequence: CDR1 MNHNY, CDR2 SVGAGI (reference sequence). The CDR3 DNA reads as TGTGCCAGCAGTAACCGGGGCCAAACTTCACCCCTCCACTTT. Its protein is CASSNRGQTSPLHF.

This chain uses TRBV2 with TRBJ2-5, with D possibly TRBD1 on 5 matching bases. Germline lookup yields CDR1 SNHLY and CDR2 FYNNEI. This CDR3 spans 14 amino acids. V was shortened by 6 bases and J by 5 bases, with 16 bases between the two germline ends. CDR3 residues: CASREQAQPETQYF. CDR3 in DNA: TGTGCCAGCAGAGAACAGGCCCAACCTGAGACCCAGTACTTC.

This clonotype has a handful of counts. The chain is built from TRBV7-8 and TRBJ2-1, with 11 bases aligning to TRBD2. CDR3 length: 16 amino acids. V trimming: 7 bases; J trimming: 7 bases; junction bases outside the gene matches: 12. Germline V CDR1 and CDR2: SGHVS, FQNEAQ. Written as DNA, the CDR3 is TGTGCCAGCAAGGATAGCGGGGGGGCTTCTGGTAATGAGCAGTTCTTC. Residues: CASKDSGGASGNEQFF.

CDR3 in amino acids: CASSREQVWGNEQYF. The CDR3 DNA is TGTGCCAGCAGTCGAGAACAGGTTTGGGGGAACGAGCAGTACTTC. The chain recombines TRBV12-3 or TRBV12-4 with TRBJ2-7; D assignment may be TRBD1 or TRBD2 (5 bases each). The CDR3 has 15 residues. V lost 5 bases and J 5 bases, leaving 19 bases between the germline ends.

J is TRBJ2-5 and V is TRBV6-1; D call uncertain. The CDR3 length is 13 residues. CDR1 and CDR2 from the germline V gene are MNHNS and SASEGT. V was clipped by 4 bases and J by 5 bases, with 11 bases between them. The CDR3 DNA reads as TGTGCCAGCAGTGCCTCTACCGGGGAGACCCAGTACTTC. Its translation: CASSASTGETQYF.

The chain is built from TRBV5-4 and TRBJ2-5; TRBD1 matches 9 bases. The CDR3 loop spans 14 amino acids. Germline V gene lookup returns CDR1 SGHNT and CDR2 YYREEE (reference sequence). V lost 4 bases, J lost 5 bases, and 6 bases stayed unmatched. CDR3 loop: CASSPGTGFETQYF. In nucleotides, the CDR3 is TGTGCCAGCAGCCCCGGGACAGGGTTCGAGACCCAGTACTTC.

The chain combines TRBV12-3 or TRBV12-4 with TRBJ2-1; D is unresolved. V lost 6 bases and J lost 0, with 12 bases in between. The CDR3 spans 15 residues. This CDR3 reads CASRRIPSSYNEQFF. The CDR3 DNA reads as TGTGCCAGCAGGCGGATCCCGAGCTCCTACAATGAGCAGTTCTTC.